This T cell receptor beta chain was identified during a study of cytomegalovirus exposure and HLA in healthy donors. Study details: Assignment to the Caucasian-associated ancestry cluster applied to approximately 80% of the approximately 420 genotyped donors. The study, taken as a whole, reports: Some TCR beta chains (over 150 of them) were listed as cytomegalovirus-associated. Serostatus for CMV was the only available immune exposure information.

With respect to this clone: The antigen remains undetermined.

At collection, donors were nominally healthy, but unrecorded immune exposures were probable. PCR used 60 Vbeta primers and 13 Jbeta primers. Sequencing was performed with immunoSEQ multiplex PCR; in TCRdb, only in-frame clones are kept and a portion is missing. Of roughly 150,000 clones listed, roughly 84% were seen once; the top ten hold about 2.7%. The source is a man in his thirties or forties in good health and CMV-seropositive. Sequenced sample: PBMCs.

CDR3 protein: CASSLVGSGRASETQYF. The DNA for the CDR3 is TGTGCCAGCAGCTTAGTTGGTAGCGGGAGGGCATCAGAGACCCAGTACTTC. V usage is TRBV11-2 and J usage is TRBJ2-5, with 11 bases fitting TRBD2. The V gene end was trimmed by 1 base and the J gene end by 4 bases; junction bases not matched to a gene: 8. The germline CDR1 and CDR2 sequences are SGHAT and FQNNGV. The CDR3 is 17 amino acids.